This TCR beta chain was obtained from a study of cytomegalovirus exposure and HLA in healthy donors. Germline CDR1 is SEHNR and CDR2 is FQNEAQ (reference sequence). The CDR3 runs 12 residues. 13 Jbeta primers and 60 Vbeta primers were used for the PCR. The protocol was immunoSEQ multiplex PCR, while the TCRdb copy is restricted to in-frame clones and leaves out a portion. Of 90,000 to 120,000 clones listed, about 80% are singletons. A note on this clone: Its antigen is as yet unknown. An end of the junction differs from the germline gene, which may be a read error.

Regarding the study as a whole: Some highly shared sequence variants likely arose as a pipeline artifact. Both high specificity and high sensitivity reportedly marked the classifier's diagnosis of cytomegalovirus status. Cytomegalovirus-associated TCR beta chains were listed, numbering under 200.

The genes are TRBV7-9 and TRBJ2-7, with unresolved D. The TCR sequence derives from a man younger than 40 in good health and CMV-seropositive. The sequenced sample was PBMCs. CDR3 amino acids: CSSSLVSREQYF. In DNA form, the CDR3 reads TGTTCCAGCAGCTTAGTCTCCCGCGAGCAGTACTTC.